The sequence of this TCR beta chain was determined in a study of breast tumors, draining lymph nodes, adjacent tissues. This clonotype was recorded many times. The antigen is undetermined. TCRdb re-called the multiplex PCR reads with MiXCR, one entry per CDR3 protein. The sample lists some 49,000 distinct CDR3 sequences; 23% were seen once. V was trimmed by 1 base and J by 8 bases, leaving 8 bases between them. Germline V CDR1 and CDR2: SGHAT, FQNNGV. The CDR3 is made up of 12 amino acids. Study-wide results and limits: Data only fit, rather than demonstrated, lymph node origin of most tumor T cells. Most tumor T cells seemingly derive from lymph node, then expand in tumor. Compared with lymph nodes, tumors were less diverse; compared with nontumor tissue, more.

This chain uses TRBV11-2 with TRBJ1-1; tentative D call: TRBD1 (5 bases). The sample consisted of breast tumor tissue. This receptor was obtained from a female donor with breast cancer. Some clones in this sample may be carry-over from other donors' samples. The CDR3 DNA reads as TGTGCCAGCAGCTTAGGGTGGGGGGAAGCTTTCTTT. Its protein product is CASSLGWGEAFF.